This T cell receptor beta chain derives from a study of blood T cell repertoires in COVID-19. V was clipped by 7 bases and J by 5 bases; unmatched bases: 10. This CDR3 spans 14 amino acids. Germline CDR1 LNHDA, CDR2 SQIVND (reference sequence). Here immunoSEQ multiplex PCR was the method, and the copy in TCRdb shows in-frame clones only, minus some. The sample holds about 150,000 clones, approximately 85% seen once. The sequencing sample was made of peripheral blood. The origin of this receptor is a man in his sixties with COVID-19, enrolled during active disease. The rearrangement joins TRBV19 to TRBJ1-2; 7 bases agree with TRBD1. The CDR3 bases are TGTGCCAGTACCACCCCCGCAGGGGGTTATGGCTACACCTTC. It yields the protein CASTTPAGGYGYTF.